These T cell receptor beta chains were read from a single sample in a study of control samples from healthy donors and cancer patients. Here immunoSEQ multiplex PCR was the method, and the copy in TCRdb shows in-frame clones only, minus some. In the table there are 250,000 to 300,000 clones, over 75% of which are singletons. The sample comprised PBMCs. The receptors were gathered from an older woman with lung cancer. CDR3s include the opening cysteine and the closing phenylalanine or tryptophan. The order of the fields is clone size, J gene, V gene, D gene, CDR3 DNA, CDR3 protein. A D gene is named only where the DNA matches it firmly. The size entry is marked missing in some rows and otherwise reads once, few, many or a size class.

>-|TRBJ1-1|TRBV5-1|-
TGCGCCAGCAGCTTTAACGCAGACACTGAAGCTTTCTTT
CASSFNADTEAFF
>once|TRBJ1-4|TRBV7-9|-
TGTGCCAGCAGCTTAGAGGGCGGCAGGCGATCGGTTTTT
CASSLEGGRRSVF
>-|TRBJ1-1|TRBV2|-
TGTGCCAGCAGTGTGTCAGTCGGGGAAAACACTGAAGCTTTCTTT
CASSVSVGENTEAFF
>-|TRBJ2-3|TRBV10-3|-
TGTGCCATCAGTGAAATACAAGGTAGCGGACCTAGCACAGATACGCAGTATTTT
CAISEIQGSGPSTDTQYF
>few|TRBJ1-5|TRBV24-1|TRBD1
TGTGCCACCAGTGACAACCCGGGACAGGGGGCTCTCAATCAGCCCCAGCATTTT
CATSDNPGQGALNQPQHF
>-|TRBJ1-1|TRBV5-1|-
TGCGCCAGCAGCTACAGAGCCGGGACACAGAACACTGAAGCTTTCTTT
CASSYRAGTQNTEAFF
>-|TRBJ2-1|TRBV5-6|-
TGTGCCAGCAGCTTAACTAGCAATGAGCAGTTCTTC
CASSLTSNEQFF
>-|TRBJ2-6|TRBV18|TRBD1
TGTGCCAGCTCACCACGAGCAGGGGGCTACCTCTCTGGGGCCAACGTCCTGACTTTC
CASSPRAGGYLSGANVLTF
>-|TRBJ1-4|TRBV7-9|-
TGTGCCAGCAGCTTAGCGCGCGGGTCGGGGGAACTGTTTTTT
CASSLARGSGELFF
>few|TRBJ1-3|TRBV5-3|-
TGTGCCACTGAGGGCTTCTCTGGAAACACCATATATTTT
CATEGFSGNTIYF
>-|TRBJ1-2|TRBV30|-
TGTGCCTGGAGCCAGGTACCGGCCGGTGGCTACACCTTC
CAWSQVPAGGYTF
>few|TRBJ2-3|TRBV6-6|TRBD1
TGTGCCAGCCTGGACAGGGATGTCACAGATACGCAGTATTTT
CASLDRDVTDTQYF
>-|TRBJ2-5|TRBV5-4|-
TGTGCCAGCAGCTTGACGGCTAGCAGGGAGACCCAGTACTTC
CASSLTASRETQYF
>-|TRBJ1-6|TRBV6-5|-
TGTGCCAGCAGGAGGGAAGGCTCCTATAATTCACCCCTCCACTTT
CASRREGSYNSPLHF
>-|TRBJ2-1|TRBV20-1|TRBD2
TGCAGTGCTAGTGCGGTTAGCGGGGGGGCCGGGCATGAGCAGTTCTTC
CSASAVSGGAGHEQFF
>once|TRBJ2-3|TRBV19|TRBD1
TGTGCCAGTACCCGGACAGGACTTTTCACAGATACGCAGTATTTT
CASTRTGLFTDTQYF
>-|TRBJ2-5|TRBV2|TRBD2
TGTGCCAGCAGTTCCGCGGGAGAGGAGTACTTC
CASSSAGEEYF
>-|TRBJ1-3|TRBV7-8|-
TGTGCCAGCAGCTCCGCTTGGGAGTCTGGAAACACCATATATTTT
CASSSAWESGNTIYF
>once|TRBJ1-5|TRBV11-2|TRBD1
TGTGCCAGCAGCTTAGGACAGGGAGGTCAGCCCCAGCATTTT
CASSLGQGGQPQHF
>-|TRBJ1-3|TRBV7-3|-
TGTGCCAGCAGCTCGGAGGATGACACCATATATTTT
CASSSEDDTIYF
>-|TRBJ1-2|TRBV10-3|-
TGTGCCATCAGTGCAGGGGAGTCCTATGGCTACACCTTC
CAISAGESYGYTF
>-|TRBJ2-3|TRBV15|TRBD2
TGTGCCACCAGCGGGCAGCGGGAGGGGGAGCGCACAGATACGCAGTATTTT
CATSGQREGERTDTQYF